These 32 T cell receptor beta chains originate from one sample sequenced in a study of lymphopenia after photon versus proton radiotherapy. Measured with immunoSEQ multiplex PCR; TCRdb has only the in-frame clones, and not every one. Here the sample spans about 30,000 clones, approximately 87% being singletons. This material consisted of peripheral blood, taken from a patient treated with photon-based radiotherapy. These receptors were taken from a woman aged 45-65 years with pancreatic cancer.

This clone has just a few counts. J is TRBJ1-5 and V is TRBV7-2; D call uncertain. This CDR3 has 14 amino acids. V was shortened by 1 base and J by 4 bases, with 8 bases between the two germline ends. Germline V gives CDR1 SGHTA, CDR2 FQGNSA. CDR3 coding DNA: TGTGCCAGCAGCTTAGGTAGTGGTAATCAGCCCCAGCATTTT. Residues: CASSLGSGNQPQHF. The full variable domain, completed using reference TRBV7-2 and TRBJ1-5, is GAGVSQSPSNKVTEKGKDVELRCDPISGHTALYWYRQSLGQGLEFLIYFQGNSAPDKSGLPSDRFSAERTGGSVSTLTIQRTQQEDSAVYLCASSLGSGNQPQHFGDGTRLSIL.

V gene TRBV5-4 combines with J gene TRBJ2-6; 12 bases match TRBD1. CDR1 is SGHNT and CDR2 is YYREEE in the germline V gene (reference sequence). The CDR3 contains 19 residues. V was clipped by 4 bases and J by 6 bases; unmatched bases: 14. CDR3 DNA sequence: TGTGCCAGCAGCAGGGGACAGGGGGCGCAGGCGGTACAGGCCAACGTCCTGACTTTC. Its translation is CASSRGQGAQAVQANVLTF.

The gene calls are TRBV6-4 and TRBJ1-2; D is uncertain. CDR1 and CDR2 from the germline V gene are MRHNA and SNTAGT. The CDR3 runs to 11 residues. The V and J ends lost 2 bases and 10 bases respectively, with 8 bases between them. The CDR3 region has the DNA TGTGCCAGCAGTGACGCAGGAGCCTACACCTTC. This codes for CASSDAGAYTF.

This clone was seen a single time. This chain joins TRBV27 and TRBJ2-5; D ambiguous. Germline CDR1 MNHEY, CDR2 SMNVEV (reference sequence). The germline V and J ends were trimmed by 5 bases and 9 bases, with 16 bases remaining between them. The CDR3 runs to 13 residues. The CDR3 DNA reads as TGTGCCAGCAGTCTTGGTCCCGCTCAGGCCCAGTACTTC. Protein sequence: CASSLGPAQAQYF.

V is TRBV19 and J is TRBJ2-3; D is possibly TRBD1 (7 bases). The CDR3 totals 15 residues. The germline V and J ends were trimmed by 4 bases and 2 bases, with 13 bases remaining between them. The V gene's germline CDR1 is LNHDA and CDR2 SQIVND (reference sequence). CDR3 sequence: CASSTSGGITDTQYF. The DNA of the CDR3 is TGTGCCAGTAGTACTTCAGGGGGGATCACAGATACGCAGTATTTT.

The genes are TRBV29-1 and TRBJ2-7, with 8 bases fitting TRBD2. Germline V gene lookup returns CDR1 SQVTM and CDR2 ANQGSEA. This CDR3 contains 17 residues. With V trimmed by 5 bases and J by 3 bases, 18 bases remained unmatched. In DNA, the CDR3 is TGCAGCGTTCTAAAACTTCGAGAGCGGGAGTATTTCTACGAGCAGTACTTC. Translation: CSVLKLREREYFYEQYF.

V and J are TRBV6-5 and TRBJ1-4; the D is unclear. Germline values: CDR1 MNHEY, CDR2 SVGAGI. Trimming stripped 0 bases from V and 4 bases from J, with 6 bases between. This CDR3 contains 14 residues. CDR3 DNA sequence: TGTGCCAGCAGTTACTCGGCCAGTAATGAAAAACTGTTTTTT. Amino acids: CASSYSASNEKLFF.

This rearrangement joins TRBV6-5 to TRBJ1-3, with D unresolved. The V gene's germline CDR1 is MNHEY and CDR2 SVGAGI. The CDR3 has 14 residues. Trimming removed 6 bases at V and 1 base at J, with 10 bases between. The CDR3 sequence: CASSRKGSGNTIYF. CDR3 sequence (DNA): TGTGCCAGCAGCCGCAAGGGATCTGGAAACACCATATATTTT.

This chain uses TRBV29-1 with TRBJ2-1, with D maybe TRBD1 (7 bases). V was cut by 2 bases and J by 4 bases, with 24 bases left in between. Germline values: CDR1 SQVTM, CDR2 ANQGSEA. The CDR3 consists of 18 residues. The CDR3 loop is CSVEKGASGDRIYNEQFF. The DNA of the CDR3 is TGCAGCGTTGAAAAGGGGGCGTCGGGGGACCGAATTTACAATGAGCAGTTCTTC.

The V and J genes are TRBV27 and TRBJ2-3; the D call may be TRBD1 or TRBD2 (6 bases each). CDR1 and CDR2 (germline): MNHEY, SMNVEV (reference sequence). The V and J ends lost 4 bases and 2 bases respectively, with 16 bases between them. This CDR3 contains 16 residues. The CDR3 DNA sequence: TGTGCCAGCAGTTCACTCGGAGGGGGATTCACAGATACGCAGTATTTT. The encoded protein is CASSSLGGGFTDTQYF.

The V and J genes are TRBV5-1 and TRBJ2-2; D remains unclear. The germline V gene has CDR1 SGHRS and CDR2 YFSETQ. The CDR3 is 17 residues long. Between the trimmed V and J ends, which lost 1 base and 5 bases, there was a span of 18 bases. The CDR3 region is CASSLPVLSQGTGELFF. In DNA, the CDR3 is TGCGCCAGCAGCTTGCCGGTTTTAAGCCAAGGTACCGGGGAGCTGTTTTTT.

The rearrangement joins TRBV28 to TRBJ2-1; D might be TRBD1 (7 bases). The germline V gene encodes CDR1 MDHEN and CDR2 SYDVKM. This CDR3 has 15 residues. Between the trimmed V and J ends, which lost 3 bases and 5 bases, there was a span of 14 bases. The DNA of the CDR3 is TGTGCCAGCAGTTTCAGGGGGACTCGACACAATGAGCAGTTCTTC. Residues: CASSFRGTRHNEQFF.

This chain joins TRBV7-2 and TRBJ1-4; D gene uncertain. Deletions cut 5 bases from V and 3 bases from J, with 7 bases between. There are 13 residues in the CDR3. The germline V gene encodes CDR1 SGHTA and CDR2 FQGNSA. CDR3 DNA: TGTGCCAGCAGCCCAAGTCCTAATGAAAAACTGTTTTTT. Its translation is CASSPSPNEKLFF. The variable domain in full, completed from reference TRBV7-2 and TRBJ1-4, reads GAGVSQSPSNKVTEKGKDVELRCDPISGHTALYWYRQSLGQGLEFLIYFQGNSAPDKSGLPSDRFSAERTGGSVSTLTIQRTQQEDSAVYLCASSPSPNEKLFFGSGTQLSVL.

CDR3 sequence reads: CASSSGTGVIGGELFF. DNA for the CDR3: TGTGCCAGCAGCTCCGGGACAGGGGTTATTGGCGGGGAGCTGTTTTTT. The gene calls are TRBV7-2 and TRBJ2-2, with 10 bases aligning to TRBD1. Germline trimming cut 4 bases from V and 7 bases from J; bases unmatched to any gene: 9. This CDR3 has 16 residues. Germline V gene data show CDR1 as SGHTA and CDR2 as FQGNSA.

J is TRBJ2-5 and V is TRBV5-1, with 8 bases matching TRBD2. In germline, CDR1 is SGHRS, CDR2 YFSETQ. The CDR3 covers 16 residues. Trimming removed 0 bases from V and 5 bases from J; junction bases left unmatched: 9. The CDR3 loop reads CASSLEGAGAGETQYF. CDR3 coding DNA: TGCGCCAGCAGCTTGGAGGGAGCGGGAGCCGGTGAGACCCAGTACTTC.

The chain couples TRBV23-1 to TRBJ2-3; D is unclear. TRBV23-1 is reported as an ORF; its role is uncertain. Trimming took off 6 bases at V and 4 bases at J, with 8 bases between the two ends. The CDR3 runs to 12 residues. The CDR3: CASRRLPDTQYF. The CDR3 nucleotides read TGCGCCAGCAGACGCCTCCCAGATACGCAGTATTTT.

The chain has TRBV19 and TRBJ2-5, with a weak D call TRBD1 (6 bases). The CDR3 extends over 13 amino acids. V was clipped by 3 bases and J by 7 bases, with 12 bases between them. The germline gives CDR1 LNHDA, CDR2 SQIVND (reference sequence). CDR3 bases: TGTGCCAGTAGTATTTCAGGGGCGAGGACCCAGTACTTC. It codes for CASSISGARTQYF.

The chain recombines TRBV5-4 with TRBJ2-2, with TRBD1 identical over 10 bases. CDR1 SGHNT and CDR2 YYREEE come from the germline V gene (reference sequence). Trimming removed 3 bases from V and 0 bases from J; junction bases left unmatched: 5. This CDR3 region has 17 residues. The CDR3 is CASSSPTGGPNTGELFF. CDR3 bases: TGTGCCAGCAGCTCCCCGACAGGGGGCCCGAACACCGGGGAGCTGTTTTTT.

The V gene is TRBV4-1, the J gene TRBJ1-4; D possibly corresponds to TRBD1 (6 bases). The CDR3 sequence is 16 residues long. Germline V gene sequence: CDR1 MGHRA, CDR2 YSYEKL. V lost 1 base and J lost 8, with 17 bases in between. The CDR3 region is CASSQAESGVGEKLFF. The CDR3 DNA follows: TGCGCCAGCAGCCAAGCCGAGTCAGGGGTCGGAGAAAAACTGTTTTTT.

This chain's CDR3 is CASSLITGGASTEAFF. The CDR3 DNA reads as TGTGCCAGCAGCTTGATAACAGGGGGCGCGAGCACTGAAGCTTTCTTT. The chain recombines TRBV5-8 with TRBJ1-1; the match to TRBD1 covers 9 bases. The CDR3 covers 16 residues. J was trimmed by 4 bases and V by 1 base; bases with no gene match: 8. Germline lookup yields CDR1 SGHTS and CDR2 YDEGEE.

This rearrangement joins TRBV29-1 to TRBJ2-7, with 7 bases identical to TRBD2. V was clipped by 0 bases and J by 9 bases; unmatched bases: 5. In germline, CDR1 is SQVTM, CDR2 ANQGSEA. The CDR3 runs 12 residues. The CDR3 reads CSVEDPGEGQYF. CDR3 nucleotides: TGCAGCGTTGAAGACCCCGGGGAGGGGCAGTACTTC.

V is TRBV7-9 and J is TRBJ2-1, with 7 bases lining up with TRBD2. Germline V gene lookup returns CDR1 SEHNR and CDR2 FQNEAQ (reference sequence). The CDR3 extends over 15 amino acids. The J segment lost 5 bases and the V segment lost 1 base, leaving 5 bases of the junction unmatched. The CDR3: CASSLGTRVHNEQFF. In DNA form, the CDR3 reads TGTGCCAGCAGCTTAGGGACTAGGGTCCACAATGAGCAGTTCTTC.

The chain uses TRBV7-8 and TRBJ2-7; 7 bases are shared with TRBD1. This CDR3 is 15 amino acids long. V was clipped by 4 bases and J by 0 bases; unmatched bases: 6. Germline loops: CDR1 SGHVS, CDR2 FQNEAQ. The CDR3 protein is CASSSGTASSYEQYF. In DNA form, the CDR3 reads TGTGCCAGCAGCTCGGGGACAGCGAGCTCCTACGAGCAGTACTTC.

The CDR3 loop reads CASTPRRGAKTQYF. CDR3 DNA: TGTGCCAGCACCCCTCGTCGGGGGGCAAAGACCCAGTACTTC. The rearrangement links TRBV6-5 to TRBJ2-5; a weak D match, TRBD2 (7 bases). The CDR3 runs to 14 residues. Germline V gives CDR1 MNHEY, CDR2 SVGAGI. V lost 7 bases, J lost 6 bases, and 18 bases lay in between.

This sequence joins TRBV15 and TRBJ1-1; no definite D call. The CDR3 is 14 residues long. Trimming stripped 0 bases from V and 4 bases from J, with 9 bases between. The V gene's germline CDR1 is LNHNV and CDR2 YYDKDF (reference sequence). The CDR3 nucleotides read TGTGCCACCAGCAGAGATGGGTTTGGCACTGAAGCTTTCTTT. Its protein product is CATSRDGFGTEAFF.

CDR3 loop: CASSLGGLNTGELFF. The CDR3 coding sequence is TGTGCCAGCAGCTTAGGGGGGCTGAACACCGGGGAGCTGTTTTTT. The rearrangement uses TRBV7-8 and TRBJ2-2; possibly TRBD1 for D (6 bases). Germline CDR1 is SGHVS and CDR2 is FQNEAQ. The V gene lost 1 base and the J gene lost 1 base, with 7 bases spanning the gap. This CDR3 is built from 15 residues.

CDR3 in DNA: TGTGCCAGCAGCGTAGAACAGGGGATTTATGACGAGCAGTACTTC. Protein sequence: CASSVEQGIYDEQYF. The rearrangement uses TRBV9 and TRBJ2-7; 7 positions agree with TRBD1. This CDR3 has 15 residues. The V segment lost 0 bases and the J segment 5 bases; nucleotides outside the gene matches: 8. Germline CDR1 reads SGDLS; CDR2 reads YYNGEE.

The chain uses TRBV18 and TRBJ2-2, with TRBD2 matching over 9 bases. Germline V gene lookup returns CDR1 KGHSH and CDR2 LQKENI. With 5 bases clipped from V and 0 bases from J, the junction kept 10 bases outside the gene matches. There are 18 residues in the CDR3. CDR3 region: CASSTRLADRTNTGELFF. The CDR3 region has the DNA TGTGCCAGCTCAACGAGACTAGCGGACAGAACGAACACCGGGGAGCTGTTTTTT.

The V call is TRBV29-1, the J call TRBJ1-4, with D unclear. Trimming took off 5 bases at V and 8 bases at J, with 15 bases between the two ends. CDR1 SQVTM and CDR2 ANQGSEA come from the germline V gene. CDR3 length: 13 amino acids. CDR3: CSVTPGVGEKLFF. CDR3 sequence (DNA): TGCAGCGTTACCCCGGGAGTAGGGGAAAAACTGTTTTTT.

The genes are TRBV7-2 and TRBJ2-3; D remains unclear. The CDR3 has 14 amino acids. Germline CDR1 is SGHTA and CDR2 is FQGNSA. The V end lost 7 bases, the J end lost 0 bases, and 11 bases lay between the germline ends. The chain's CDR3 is CASTPLPSTDTQYF. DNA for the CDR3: TGTGCCAGCACCCCCCTGCCCAGCACAGATACGCAGTATTTT.

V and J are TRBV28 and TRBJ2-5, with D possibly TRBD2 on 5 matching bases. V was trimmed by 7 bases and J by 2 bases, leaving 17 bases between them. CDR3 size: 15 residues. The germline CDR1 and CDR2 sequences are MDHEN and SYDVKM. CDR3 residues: CASTLGGLSQETQYF. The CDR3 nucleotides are TGTGCCAGCACCTTGGGCGGACTTTCACAAGAGACCCAGTACTTC.

DNA of the CDR3: TGTGCCAGCAGCCCGAGGGACAGTGATCAGCCCCAGCATTTT. It specifies CASSPRDSDQPQHF. V is TRBV9 and J is TRBJ1-5, with 7 bases lining up with TRBD1. Germline CDR1 and CDR2: SGDLS and YYNGEE. The CDR3 covers 14 residues. V dropped 4 bases and J dropped 5; count of bases not matched to a gene: 6.